The clone carrying this T cell receptor beta chain appeared a few times. Its antigen remains unknown. The sample originates from a study of blood T cells in healthy people across ages. The second PCR ran about 6 to 11 cycles with a sample-barcoded 5' primer and J-beta primers. MiXCR, run by TCRdb on the 5' RACE reads, gives a single entry per CDR3 protein. The table records 1.5 million to 2 million distinct CDR3 sequences, approximately 39% of them present only once. The CDR3 loop spans 16 amino acids. Germline loops: CDR1 SGHKS, CDR2 YYEKEE (reference sequence). With 4 bases clipped from V and 4 bases from J, the junction kept 11 bases outside the gene matches. Study-wide points: Diversity estimates from one million T cells were considered underestimates. Naive T cell percentage and TCR beta diversity correlated strongly.

The rearrangement joins TRBV5-5 to TRBJ1-2, with 9 bases lining up with TRBD1. The receptor was derived from a human donor in good health. Sequencing was done on a sample of blood. DNA of the CDR3: TGTGCCAGCAGCCCCGGGGGGGGACAGGGATTCTATGGCTACACCTTC. As protein: CASSPGGGQGFYGYTF.